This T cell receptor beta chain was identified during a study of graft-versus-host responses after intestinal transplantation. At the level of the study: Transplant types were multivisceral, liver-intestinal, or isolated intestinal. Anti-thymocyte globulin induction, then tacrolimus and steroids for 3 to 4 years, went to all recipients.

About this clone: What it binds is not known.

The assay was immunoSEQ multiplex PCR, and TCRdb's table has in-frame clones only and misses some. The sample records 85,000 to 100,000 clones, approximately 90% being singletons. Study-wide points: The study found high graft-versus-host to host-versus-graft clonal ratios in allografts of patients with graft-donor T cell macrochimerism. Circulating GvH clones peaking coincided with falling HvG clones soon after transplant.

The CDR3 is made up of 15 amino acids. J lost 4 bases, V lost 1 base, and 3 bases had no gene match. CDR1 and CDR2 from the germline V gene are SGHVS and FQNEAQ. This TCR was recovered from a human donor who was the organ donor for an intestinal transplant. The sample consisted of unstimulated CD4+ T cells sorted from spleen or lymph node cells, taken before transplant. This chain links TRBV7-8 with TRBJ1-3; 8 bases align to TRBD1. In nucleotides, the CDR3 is TGTGCCAGCAGCTTAGTCCGACAGGGGGGAAACACCATATATTTT. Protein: CASSLVRQGGNTIYF.